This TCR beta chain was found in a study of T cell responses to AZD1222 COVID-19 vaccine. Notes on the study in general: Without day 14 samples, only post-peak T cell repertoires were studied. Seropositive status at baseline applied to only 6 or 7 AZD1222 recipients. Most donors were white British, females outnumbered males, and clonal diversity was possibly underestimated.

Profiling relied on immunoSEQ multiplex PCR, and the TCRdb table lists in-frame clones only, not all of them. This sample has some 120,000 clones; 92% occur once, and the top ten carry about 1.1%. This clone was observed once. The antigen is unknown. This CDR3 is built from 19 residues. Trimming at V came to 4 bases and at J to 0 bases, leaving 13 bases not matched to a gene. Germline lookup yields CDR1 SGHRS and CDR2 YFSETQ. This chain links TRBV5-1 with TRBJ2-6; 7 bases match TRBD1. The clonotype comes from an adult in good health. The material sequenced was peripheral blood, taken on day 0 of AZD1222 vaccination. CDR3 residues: CASSARGQWRISGANVLTF. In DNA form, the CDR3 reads TGCGCCAGCAGCGCGAGGGGACAGTGGAGAATCTCTGGGGCCAACGTCCTGACTTTC.